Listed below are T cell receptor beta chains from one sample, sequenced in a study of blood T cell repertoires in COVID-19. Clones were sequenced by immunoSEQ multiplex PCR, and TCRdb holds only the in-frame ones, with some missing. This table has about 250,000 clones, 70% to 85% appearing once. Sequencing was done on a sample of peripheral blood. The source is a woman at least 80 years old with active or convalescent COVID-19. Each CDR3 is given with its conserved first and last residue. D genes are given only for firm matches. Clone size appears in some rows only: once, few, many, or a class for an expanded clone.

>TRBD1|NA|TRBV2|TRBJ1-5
TGTGCCAGCAGTGGCCCCAGGACAGGGGGCCCTAATCAGCCCCAGCATTTT
CASSGPRTGGPNQPQHF
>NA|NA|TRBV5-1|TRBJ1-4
TGCGCCAGCAGAGAACAGGGCCGGAATGAAAAACTGTTTTTT
CASREQGRNEKLFF
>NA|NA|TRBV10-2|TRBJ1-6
TGCGCCAGCAGTGAGGGGAGGGGGATAAAGAATTCACCCCTCCACTTT
CASSEGRGIKNSPLHF
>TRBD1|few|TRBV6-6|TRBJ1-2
TGTGCCAGCGGGACAGGGGGCGCCTTAGGCTATGGCTACACCTTC
CASGTGGALGYGYTF
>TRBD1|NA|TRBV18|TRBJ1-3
TGTGCCAGCTCACCGGACAGGGTGGGTGGAAACACCATATATTTT
CASSPDRVGGNTIYF
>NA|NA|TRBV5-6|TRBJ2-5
TGTGCCAGCAGCTTGGCAGGGGCGGGTGAGACCCAGTACTTC
CASSLAGAGETQYF
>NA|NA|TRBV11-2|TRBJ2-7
TGTGCCAGCAGCTCTTCGACAGACTTCTCCTACGAGCAGTACTTC
CASSSSTDFSYEQYF
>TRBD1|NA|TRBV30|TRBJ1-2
TGTGCCTGGGGAAAGGGGGCGCGAGGCTATGGCTACACCTTC
CAWGKGARGYGYTF
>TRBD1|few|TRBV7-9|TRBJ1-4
TGTGCCAGCAGCTCGCCGACAGGGCAAAAACTGTTTTTT
CASSSPTGQKLFF
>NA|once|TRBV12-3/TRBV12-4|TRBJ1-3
TGTGCCAGCAGTCCGACTTTGGGAAACACCATATATTTT
CASSPTLGNTIYF
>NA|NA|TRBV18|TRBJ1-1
TGTGCCAGCTCAGAAAACAGGGCCTCGGACACTGAAGCTTTCTTT
CASSENRASDTEAFF
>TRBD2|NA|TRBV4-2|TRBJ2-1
TGTGCCAGCAGCCCGGCGGGTCTTAGCGGGTTGGGGAATGAGCAGTTCTTC
CASSPAGLSGLGNEQFF
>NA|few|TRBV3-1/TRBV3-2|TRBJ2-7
TGTGCCAGCAGCCAAGGAGGCGAGCAGTACTTC
CASSQGGEQYF
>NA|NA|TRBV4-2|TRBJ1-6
TGTGCCAGCAGCCTCCGGGACTCCCTCCACTTT
CASSLRDSLHF
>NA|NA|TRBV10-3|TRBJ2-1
TGTGCCATCAGTGAGTTGCAGCGGGTGGGTGAGCAGTTCTTC
CAISELQRVGEQFF
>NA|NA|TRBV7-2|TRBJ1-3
TGTGCCAGCAGCTTACTCGGACAGTTTTACTCTGGAAACACCATATATTTT
CASSLLGQFYSGNTIYF
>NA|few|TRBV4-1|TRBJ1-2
TGCGCCAGCAGCCAAGATGTGGCAGGATCGTGGGGCTACACCTTC
CASSQDVAGSWGYTF
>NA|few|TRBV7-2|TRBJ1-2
TGTGCCAGCACCCCAAAACGGGTCTATGGCTACACCTTC
CASTPKRVYGYTF
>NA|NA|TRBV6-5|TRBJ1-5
TGTGCCAGCAGACTTGACAGCAGCAATCAGCCCCAGCATTTT
CASRLDSSNQPQHF
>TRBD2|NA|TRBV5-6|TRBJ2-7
TGTGCCAGCAGCTTGACAGGGACTAGCGCGTTCTACGAGCAGTACTTC
CASSLTGTSAFYEQYF
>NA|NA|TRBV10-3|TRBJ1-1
TGTGTCCCAACCCAGAATAGCAGTACTGAAGCTTTCTTT
CVPTQNSSTEAFF
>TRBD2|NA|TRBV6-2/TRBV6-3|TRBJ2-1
TGTGCCAGCAGTTTTACTAGCGGGAGGGGTGAGCAGTTCTTC
CASSFTSGRGEQFF
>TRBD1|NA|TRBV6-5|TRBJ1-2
TGTGCCAGCAGTTACCACAGGGGCTATGGCTACACCTTC
CASSYHRGYGYTF
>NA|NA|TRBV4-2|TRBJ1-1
TGTGCCAGCAGCCAGAGTTCATCGAACACTGAAGCTTTCTTT
CASSQSSSNTEAFF
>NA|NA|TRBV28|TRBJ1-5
TGTGCCAGCAGTTCTCCCGTCTCGGGAGTGGGCAATCAGCCCCAGCATTTT
CASSSPVSGVGNQPQHF
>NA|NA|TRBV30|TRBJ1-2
TGTGCCTGGGGGCAGGGAAACTATGGCTACACCTTC
CAWGQGNYGYTF
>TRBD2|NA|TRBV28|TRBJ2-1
TGTGCCAGCAGTCCCCTAGCGGGATCCTCCTACAATGAGCAGTTCTTC
CASSPLAGSSYNEQFF
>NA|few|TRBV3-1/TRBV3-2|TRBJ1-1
TGTGCCAGCAGCCCACAGGGCGGCCTGGGGGCTTTCTTT
CASSPQGGLGAFF